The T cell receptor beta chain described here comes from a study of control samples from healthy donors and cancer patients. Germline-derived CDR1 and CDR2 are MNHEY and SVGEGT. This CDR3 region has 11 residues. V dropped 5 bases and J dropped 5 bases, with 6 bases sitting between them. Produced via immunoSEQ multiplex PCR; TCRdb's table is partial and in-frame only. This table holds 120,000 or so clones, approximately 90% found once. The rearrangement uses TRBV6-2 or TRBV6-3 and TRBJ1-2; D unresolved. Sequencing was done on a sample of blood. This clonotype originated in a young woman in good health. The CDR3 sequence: CASSVSYGYTF. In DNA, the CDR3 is TGTGCCAGCAGTGTGAGTTATGGCTACACCTTC.